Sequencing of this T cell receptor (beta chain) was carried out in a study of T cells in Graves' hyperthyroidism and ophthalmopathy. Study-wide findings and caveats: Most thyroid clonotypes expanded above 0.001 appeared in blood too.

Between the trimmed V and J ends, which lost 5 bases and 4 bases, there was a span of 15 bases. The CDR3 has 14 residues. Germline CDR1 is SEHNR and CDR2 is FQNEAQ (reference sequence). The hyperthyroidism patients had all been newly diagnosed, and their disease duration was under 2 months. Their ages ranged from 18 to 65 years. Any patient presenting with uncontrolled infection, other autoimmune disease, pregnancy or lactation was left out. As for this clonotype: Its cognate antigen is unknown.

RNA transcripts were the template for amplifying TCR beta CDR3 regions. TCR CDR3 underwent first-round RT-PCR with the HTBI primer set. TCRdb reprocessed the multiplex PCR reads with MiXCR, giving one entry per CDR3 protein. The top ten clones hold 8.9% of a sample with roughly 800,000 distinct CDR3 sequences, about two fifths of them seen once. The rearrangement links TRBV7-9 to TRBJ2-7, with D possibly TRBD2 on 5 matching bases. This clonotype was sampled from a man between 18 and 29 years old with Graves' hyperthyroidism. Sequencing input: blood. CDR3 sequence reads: CASSPGLAKYEQYF. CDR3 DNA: TGTGCCAGCAGCCCCGGTCTAGCAAAATACGAGCAGTACTTC. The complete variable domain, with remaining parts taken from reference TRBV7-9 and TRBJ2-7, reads DTGVSQNPRHKITKRGQNVTFRCDPISEHNRLYWYRQTLGQGPEFLTYFQNEAQLEKSRLLSDRFSAERPKGSFSTLEIQRTEQGDSAMYLCASSPGLAKYEQYFGPGTRLTVT.